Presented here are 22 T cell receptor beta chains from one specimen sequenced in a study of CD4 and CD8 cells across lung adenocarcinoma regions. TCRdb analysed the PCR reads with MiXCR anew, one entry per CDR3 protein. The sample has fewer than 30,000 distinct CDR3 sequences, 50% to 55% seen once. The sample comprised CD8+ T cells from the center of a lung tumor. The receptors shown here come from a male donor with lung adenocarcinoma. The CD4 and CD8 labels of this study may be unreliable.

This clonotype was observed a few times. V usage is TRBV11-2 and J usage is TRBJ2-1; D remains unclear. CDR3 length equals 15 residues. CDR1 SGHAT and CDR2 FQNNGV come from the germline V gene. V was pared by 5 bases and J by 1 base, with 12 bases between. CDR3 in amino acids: CASSPVVGSYNEQFF. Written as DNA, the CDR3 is TGTGCCAGCAGCCCCGTAGTCGGATCCTACAATGAGCAGTTCTTC.

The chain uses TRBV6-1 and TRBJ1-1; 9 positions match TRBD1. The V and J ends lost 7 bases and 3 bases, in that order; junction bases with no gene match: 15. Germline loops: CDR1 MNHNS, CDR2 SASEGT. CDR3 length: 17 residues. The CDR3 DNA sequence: TGTGCCAGCAATACAGGGGGCGGAGGGGGCGCGGACACTGAAGCTTTCTTT. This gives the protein CASNTGGGGGADTEAFF.

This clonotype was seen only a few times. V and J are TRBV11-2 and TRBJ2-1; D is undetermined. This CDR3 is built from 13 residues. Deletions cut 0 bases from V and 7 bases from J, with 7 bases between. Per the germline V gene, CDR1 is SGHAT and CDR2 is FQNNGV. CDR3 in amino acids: CASSLEPGNEQFF. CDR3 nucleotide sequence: TGTGCCAGCAGCTTAGAACCCGGGAATGAGCAGTTCTTC.

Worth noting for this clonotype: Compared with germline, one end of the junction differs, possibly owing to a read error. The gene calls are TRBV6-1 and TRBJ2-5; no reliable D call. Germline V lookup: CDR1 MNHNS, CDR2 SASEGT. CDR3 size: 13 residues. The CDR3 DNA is TGTGCCAGCAGTGAACAGGACCAAGATACGCAGTATTTC. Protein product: CASSEQDQDTQYF.

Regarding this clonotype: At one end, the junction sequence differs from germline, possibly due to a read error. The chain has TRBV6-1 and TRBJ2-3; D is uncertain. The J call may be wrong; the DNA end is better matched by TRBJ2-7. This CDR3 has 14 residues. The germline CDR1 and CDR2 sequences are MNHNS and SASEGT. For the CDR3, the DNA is TGCGCCGGCACTGAGCGAAGAGCCAAAAATACGCAGTACTTC. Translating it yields CAGTERRAKNTQYF.

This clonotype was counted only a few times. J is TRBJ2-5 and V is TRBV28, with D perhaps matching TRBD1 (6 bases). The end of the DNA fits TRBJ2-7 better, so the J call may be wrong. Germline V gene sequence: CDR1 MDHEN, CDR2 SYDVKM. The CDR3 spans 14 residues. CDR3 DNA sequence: TGTGCCAGCAATAACCGGGACAATCTCGCCGAGCAGTACTTC. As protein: CASNNRDNLAEQYF.

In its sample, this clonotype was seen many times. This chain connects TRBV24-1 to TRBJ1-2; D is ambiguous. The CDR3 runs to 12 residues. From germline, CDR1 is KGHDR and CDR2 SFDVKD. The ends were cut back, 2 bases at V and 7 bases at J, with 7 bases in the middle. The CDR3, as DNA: TGTGCCACCAGTGATTACATGTCTGGCTACACCTTC. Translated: CATSDYMSGYTF.

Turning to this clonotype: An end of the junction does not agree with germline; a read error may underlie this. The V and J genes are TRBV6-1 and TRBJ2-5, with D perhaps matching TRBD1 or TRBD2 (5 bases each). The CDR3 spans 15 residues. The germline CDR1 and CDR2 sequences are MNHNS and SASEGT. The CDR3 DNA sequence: TGTGCCAGGAGTCCCCGGGGCCGGGGCCATAAGACTCAGTACTTC. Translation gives CARSPRGRGHKTQYF.

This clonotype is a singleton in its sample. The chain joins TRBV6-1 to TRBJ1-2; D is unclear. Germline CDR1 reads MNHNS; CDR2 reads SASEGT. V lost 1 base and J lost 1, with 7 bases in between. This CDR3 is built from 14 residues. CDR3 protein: CASSEGHFNYGYTF. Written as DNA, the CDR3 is TGTGCCAGCAGTGAAGGTCACTTTAACTATGGCTACACCTTC.

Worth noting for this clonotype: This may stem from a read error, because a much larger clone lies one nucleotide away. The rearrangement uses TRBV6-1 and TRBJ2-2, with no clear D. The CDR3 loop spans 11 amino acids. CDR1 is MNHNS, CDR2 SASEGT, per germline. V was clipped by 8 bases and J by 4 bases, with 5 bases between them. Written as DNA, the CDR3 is TGTGCCAGCGGGTCCACCGGGGAGCTGTTTTTT. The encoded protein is CASGSTGELFF.

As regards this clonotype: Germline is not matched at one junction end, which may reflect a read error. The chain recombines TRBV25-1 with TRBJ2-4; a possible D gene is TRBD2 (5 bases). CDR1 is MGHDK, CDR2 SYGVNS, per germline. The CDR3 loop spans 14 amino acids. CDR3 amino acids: CRVTELGAKNTQYF. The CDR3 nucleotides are TGCCGCGTCACGGAGCTGGGAGCCAAAAACACGCAGTACTTT.

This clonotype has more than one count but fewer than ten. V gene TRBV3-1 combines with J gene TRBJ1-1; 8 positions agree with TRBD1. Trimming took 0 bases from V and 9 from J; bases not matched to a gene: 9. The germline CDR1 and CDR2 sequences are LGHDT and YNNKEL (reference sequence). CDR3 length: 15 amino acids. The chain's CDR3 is CASSQEPGGIGKAFF. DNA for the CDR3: TGTGCCAGCAGCCAAGAGCCAGGGGGCATCGGTAAAGCTTTCTTT.

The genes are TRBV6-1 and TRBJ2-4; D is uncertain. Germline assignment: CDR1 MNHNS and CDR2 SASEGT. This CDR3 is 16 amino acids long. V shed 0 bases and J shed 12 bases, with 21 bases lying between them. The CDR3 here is CASSEAGIGAENTQYF. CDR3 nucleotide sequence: TGTGCCAGCAGTGAAGCGGGGATAGGAGCCGAAAATACTCAGTACTTC.

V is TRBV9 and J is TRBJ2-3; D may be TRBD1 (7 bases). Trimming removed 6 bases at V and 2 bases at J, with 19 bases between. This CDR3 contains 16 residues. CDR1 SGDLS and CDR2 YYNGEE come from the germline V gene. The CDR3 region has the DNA TGTGCCAGCACCTTATTGGCGGGGACAGCCACAGATACGCAGTATTTT. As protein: CASTLLAGTATDTQYF. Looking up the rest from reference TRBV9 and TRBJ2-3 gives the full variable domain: DSGVTQTPKHLITATGQRVTLRCSPRSGDLSVYWYQQSLDQGLQFLIQYYNGEERAKGNILERFSAQQFPDLHSELNLSSLELGDSALYFCASTLLAGTATDTQYFGPGTRLTVL.

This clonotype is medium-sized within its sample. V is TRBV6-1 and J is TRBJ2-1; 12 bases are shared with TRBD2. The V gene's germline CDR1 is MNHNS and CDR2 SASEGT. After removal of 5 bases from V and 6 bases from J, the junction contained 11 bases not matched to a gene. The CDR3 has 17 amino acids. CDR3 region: CASSPALLAGGRNEQFF. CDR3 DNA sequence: TGTGCCAGCAGTCCAGCACTACTAGCGGGAGGCCGCAATGAGCAGTTCTTC.

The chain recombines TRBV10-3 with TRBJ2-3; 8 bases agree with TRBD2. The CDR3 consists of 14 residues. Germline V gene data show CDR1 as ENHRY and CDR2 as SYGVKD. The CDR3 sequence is CAVGGGRSTDTQYF. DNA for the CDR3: TGTGCGGTCGGGGGGGGGCGCAGCACAGATACGCAGTATTTT.

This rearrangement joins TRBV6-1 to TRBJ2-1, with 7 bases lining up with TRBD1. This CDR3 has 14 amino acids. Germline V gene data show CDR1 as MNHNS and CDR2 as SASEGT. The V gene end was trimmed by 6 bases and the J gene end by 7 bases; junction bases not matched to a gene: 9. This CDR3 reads CASSPGQSLNEQFF. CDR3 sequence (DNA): TGTGCCAGCAGCCCGGGACAGAGCCTAAATGAGCAGTTCTTC.

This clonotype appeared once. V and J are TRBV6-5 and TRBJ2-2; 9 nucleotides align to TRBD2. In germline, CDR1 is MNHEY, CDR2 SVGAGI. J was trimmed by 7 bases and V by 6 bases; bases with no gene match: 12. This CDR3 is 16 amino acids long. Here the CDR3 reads CASRLTAGGVIGELFF. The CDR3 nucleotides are TGTGCCAGCAGATTAACGGCGGGAGGGGTGATCGGGGAGCTGTTTTTT.

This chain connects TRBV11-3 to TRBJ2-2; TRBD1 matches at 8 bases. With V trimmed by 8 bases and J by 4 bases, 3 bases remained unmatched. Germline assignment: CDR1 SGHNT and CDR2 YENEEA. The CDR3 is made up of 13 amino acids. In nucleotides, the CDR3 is TGTGCCAGCTCGACAGGGGTCACCGGGGAGCTGTTTTTT. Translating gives CASSTGVTGELFF.

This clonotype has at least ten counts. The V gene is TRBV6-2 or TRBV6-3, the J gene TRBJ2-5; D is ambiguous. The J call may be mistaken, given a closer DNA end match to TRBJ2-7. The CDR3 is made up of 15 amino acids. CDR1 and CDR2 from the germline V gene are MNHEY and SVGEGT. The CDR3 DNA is TGTGCCAGCTCGGATAGGACCCAAGGCCGGTACGAGCAGTACTTC. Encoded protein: CASSDRTQGRYEQYF.

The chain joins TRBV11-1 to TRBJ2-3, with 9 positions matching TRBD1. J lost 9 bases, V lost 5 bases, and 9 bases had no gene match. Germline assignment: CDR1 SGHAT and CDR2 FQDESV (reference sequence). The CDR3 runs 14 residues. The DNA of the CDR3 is TGTGCCAGCAGCCGACAGGGGGGGCTAGCGACGCAGTATTTT. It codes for CASSRQGGLATQYF.

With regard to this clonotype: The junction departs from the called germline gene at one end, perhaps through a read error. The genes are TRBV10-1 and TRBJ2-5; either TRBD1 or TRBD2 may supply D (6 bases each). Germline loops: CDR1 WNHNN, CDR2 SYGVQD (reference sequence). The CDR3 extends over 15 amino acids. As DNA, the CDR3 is TGCGCCAGCGGGGACGGGGGCCGGGGCCCAGAGACGCAGTACTTC. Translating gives CASGDGGRGPETQYF.